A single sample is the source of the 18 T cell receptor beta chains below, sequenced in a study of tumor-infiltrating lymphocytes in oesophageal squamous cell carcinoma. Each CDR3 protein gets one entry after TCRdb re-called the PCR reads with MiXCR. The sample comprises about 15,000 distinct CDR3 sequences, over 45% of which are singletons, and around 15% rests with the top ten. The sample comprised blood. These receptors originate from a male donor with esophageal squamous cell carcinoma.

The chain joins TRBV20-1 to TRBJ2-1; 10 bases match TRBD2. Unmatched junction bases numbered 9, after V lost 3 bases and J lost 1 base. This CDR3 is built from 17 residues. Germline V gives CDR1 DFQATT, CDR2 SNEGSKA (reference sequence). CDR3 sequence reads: CSASASGRGRSYNEQFF. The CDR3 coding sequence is TGCAGTGCTAGTGCTAGCGGGAGAGGAAGGTCCTACAATGAGCAGTTCTTC.

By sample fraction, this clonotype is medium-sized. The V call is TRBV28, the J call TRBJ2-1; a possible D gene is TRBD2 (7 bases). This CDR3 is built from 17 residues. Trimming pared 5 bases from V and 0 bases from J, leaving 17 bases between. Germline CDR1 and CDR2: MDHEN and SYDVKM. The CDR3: CASSALGGGISYNEQFF. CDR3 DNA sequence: TGTGCCAGCAGTGCCCTAGGGGGGGGAATCTCCTACAATGAGCAGTTCTTC.

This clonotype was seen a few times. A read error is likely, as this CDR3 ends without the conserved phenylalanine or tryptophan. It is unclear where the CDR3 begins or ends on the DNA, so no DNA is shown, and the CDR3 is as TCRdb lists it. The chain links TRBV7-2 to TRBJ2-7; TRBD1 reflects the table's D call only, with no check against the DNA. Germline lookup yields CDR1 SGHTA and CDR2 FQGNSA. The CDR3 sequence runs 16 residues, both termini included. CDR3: CASSLLGTGDGYTFGS.

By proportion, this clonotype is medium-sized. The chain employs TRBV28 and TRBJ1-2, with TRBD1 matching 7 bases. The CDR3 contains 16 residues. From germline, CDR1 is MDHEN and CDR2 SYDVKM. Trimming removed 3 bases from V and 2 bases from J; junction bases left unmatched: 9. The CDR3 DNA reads TGTGCCAGCAGTTTTTCCGGGACAGCGATAAACTATGGCTACACCTTC. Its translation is CASSFSGTAINYGYTF.

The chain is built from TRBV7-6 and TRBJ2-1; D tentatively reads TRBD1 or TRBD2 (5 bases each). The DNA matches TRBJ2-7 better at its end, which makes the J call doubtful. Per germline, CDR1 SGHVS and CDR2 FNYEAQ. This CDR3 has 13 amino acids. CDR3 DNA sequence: TGTGCCAGCAGCCCGACTCGGGACCTCCGGCAGTACTTC. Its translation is CASSPTRDLRQYF.

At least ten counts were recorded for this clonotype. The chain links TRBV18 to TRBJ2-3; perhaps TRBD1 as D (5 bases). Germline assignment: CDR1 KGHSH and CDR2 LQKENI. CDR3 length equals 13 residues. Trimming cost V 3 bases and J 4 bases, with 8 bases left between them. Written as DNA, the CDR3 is TGTGCCAGCTCACCTAAGGGGCCAGATACGCAGTATTTT. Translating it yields CASSPKGPDTQYF.

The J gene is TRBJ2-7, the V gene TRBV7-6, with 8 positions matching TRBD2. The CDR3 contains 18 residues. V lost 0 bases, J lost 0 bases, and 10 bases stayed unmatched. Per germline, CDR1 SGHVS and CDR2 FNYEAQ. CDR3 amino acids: CASSLAKRRGTSSYEQYF. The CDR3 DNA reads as TGTGCCAGCAGCTTAGCTAAAAGACGCGGGACTAGCTCCTACGAGCAGTACTTC.

The CDR3 DNA is TGTGCCATCAGTGACACAGCCTACCAAGAGACCCAGTACTTC. This gives the protein CAISDTAYQETQYF. V and J are TRBV10-3 and TRBJ2-5; D is unresolved. V was cut by 3 bases and J by 0 bases, with 8 bases left in between. The CDR3 extends over 14 amino acids. Germline V CDR1 and CDR2: ENHRY, SYGVKD.

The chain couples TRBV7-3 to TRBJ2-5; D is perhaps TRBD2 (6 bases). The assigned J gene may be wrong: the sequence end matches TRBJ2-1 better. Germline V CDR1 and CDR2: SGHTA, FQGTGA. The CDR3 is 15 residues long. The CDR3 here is CASSPDPGTHNEQFF. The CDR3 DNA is TGTGCCAGCAGCCCAGACCCCGGGACTCACAATGAGCAGTTCTTC.

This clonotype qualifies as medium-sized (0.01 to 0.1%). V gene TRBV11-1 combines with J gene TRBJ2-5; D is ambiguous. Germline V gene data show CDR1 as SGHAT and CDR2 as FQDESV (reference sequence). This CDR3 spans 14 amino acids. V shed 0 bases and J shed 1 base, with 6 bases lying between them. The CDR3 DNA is TGTGCCAGCAGCTTAGCACACCTCCAAGAGACCCAGTACTTC. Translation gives CASSLAHLQETQYF.

CDR3 region: CASSSPTGTGVTYEQYF. CDR3 coding DNA: TGTGCCAGCAGCTCTCCCACCGGGACAGGGGTAACCTACGAGCAGTACTTC. V gene TRBV7-6 combines with J gene TRBJ2-5, with 10 nucleotides matching TRBD1. The DNA end is a closer match to TRBJ2-7, so the J assignment may be wrong. The CDR3 extends over 17 amino acids. Per germline, CDR1 SGHVS and CDR2 FNYEAQ.

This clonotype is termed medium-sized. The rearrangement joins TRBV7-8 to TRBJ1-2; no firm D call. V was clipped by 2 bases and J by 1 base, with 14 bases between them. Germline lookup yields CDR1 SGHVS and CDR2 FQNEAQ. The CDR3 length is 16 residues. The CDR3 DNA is TGTGCCAGCAGCTTACCGTTGCGGTTGGGTAACTATGGCTACACCTTC. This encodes CASSLPLRLGNYGYTF. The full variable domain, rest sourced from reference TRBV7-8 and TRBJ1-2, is GAGVSQSPRYKVAKRGQDVALRCDPISGHVSLFWYQQALGQGPEFLTYFQNEAQLDKSGLPSDRFFAERPEGSVSTLKIQRTQQEDSAVYLCASSLPLRLGNYGYTFGSGTRLTVV.

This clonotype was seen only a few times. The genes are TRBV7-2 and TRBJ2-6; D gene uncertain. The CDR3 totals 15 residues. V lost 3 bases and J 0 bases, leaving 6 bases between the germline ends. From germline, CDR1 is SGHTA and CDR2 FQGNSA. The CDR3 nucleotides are TGTGCCAGCAGCTTTTTTCTCTCTGGGGCCAACGTCCTGACTTTC. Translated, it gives CASSFFLSGANVLTF. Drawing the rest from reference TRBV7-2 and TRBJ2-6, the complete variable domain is GAGVSQSPSNKVTEKGKDVELRCDPISGHTALYWYRQSLGQGLEFLIYFQGNSAPDKSGLPSDRFSAERTGGSVSTLTIQRTQQEDSAVYLCASSFFLSGANVLTFGAGSRLTVL.

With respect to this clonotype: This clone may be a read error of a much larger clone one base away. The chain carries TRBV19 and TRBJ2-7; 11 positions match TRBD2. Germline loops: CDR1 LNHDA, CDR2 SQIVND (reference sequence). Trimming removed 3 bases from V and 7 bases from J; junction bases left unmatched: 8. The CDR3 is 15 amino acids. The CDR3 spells CASSISSGRRGEQYF. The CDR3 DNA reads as TGTGCCAGTAGTATTTCTAGCGGGAGGCGTGGTGAGCAGTACTTC. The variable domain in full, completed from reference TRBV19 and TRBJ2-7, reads DGGITQSPKYLFRKEGQNVTLSCEQNLNHDAMYWYRQDPGQGLRLIYYSQIVNDFQKGDIAEGYSVSREKKESFPLTVTSAQKNPTAFYLCASSISSGRRGEQYFGPGTRLTVT.

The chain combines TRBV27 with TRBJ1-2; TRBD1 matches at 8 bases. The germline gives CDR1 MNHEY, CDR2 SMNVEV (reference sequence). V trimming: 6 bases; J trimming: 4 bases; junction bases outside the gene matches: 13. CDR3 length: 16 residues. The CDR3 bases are TGTGCCAGCAGCTCAGGGGGCGCGCTTATTGGCTATGGCTACACCTTC. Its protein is CASSSGGALIGYGYTF.

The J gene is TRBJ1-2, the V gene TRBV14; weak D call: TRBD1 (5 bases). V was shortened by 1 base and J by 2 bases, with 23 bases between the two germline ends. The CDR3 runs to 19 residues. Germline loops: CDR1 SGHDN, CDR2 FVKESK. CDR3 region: CASSQGWWGINGLNYGYTF. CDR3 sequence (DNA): TGTGCCAGCAGCCAAGGTTGGTGGGGGATTAACGGACTCAACTATGGCTACACCTTC.

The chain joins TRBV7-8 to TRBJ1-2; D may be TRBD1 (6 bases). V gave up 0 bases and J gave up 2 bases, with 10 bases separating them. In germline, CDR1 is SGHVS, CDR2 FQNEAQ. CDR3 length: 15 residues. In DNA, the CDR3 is TGTGCCAGCAGCTTAGCTCTTACAGGGAACTATGGCTACACCTTC. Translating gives CASSLALTGNYGYTF.

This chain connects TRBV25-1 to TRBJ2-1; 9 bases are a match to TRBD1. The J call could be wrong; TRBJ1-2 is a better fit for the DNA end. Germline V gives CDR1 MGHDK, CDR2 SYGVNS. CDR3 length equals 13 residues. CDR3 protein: CASSGDRVYGYTF. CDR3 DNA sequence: TGTGCCAGCAGTGGGGACAGGGTCTATGGCTACACCTTC.